This T cell receptor (beta chain) was sequenced for a study of blood T cell repertoires in COVID-19. Whole-study context: From T cells, B-cell-depleted T cells, or PBMCs came the material, which was cDNA or gDNA.

Some clones are missing from TCRdb's copy, which holds only in-frame ones; the method was immunoSEQ multiplex PCR. Among fewer than 250,000 clones listed, 80% to 90% were seen once. The germline gives CDR1 MGHRA, CDR2 YSYEKL. The CDR3 contains 14 residues. V was cut by 4 bases and J by 7 bases, with 11 bases left in between. Sequenced material: PBMCs or T cells enriched from blood (not recorded which). This clonotype originated in a woman aged 40 to 49 with acute COVID-19. The chain couples TRBV4-1 to TRBJ1-6; tentatively, D is TRBD1 (5 bases). CDR3 in amino acids: CASSLREGNSPLHF. In nucleotides, the CDR3 is TGCGCCAGCAGCCTCCGGGAGGGGAATTCACCCCTCCACTTT.